Listed here are 12 T cell receptor beta chains from one sample, sequenced in a study of blood T cell repertoires in COVID-19. Measured with immunoSEQ multiplex PCR; TCRdb has only the in-frame clones, and not every one. This sample has approximately 29,000 clones, with roughly 87% found just once. The specimen sequenced was peripheral blood. All receptors derive from a woman aged 60-75 years with active COVID-19.

The chain's CDR3 is CATSRGQEAFF. CDR3 DNA: TGTGCCACCAGCAGAGGACAGGAAGCTTTCTTT. The rearrangement uses TRBV15 and TRBJ1-1; tentative D call: TRBD1 (5 bases). Germline V gene sequence: CDR1 LNHNV, CDR2 YYDKDF (reference sequence). The CDR3 is made up of 11 amino acids. V was trimmed by 1 base and J by 8 bases, leaving 5 bases between them.

The V and J genes are TRBV30 and TRBJ1-2; TRBD1 might be the D (6 bases). Per the germline V gene, CDR1 is GTSNPN and CDR2 is SVGIG (reference sequence). The CDR3 is 14 residues long. The ends were cut back, 4 bases at V and 4 bases at J, with 16 bases in the middle. The CDR3 DNA reads TGTGCCTGGAAAACTACAGGGCCCCTCTATGGCTACACCTTC. Its translation: CAWKTTGPLYGYTF.

The gene calls are TRBV18 and TRBJ2-1, with a weak D call TRBD2 (5 bases). Germline assignment: CDR1 KGHSH and CDR2 LQKENI. V dropped 2 bases and J dropped 2 bases, with 13 bases sitting between them. The CDR3 runs to 16 residues. Here the CDR3 DNA reads TGTGCCAGCTCACCAATTGGACTGGCCCCCTACAATGAGCAGTTCTTC. Protein sequence: CASSPIGLAPYNEQFF.

The chain is built from TRBV19 and TRBJ1-5; no definite D call. This CDR3 is 12 amino acids long. Trimming removed 6 bases at V and 3 bases at J, with 6 bases between. CDR1 is LNHDA, CDR2 SQIVND, per germline (reference sequence). CDR3 sequence (DNA): TGTGCCAGTAGACAGATCAATCAGCCCCAGCATTTT. Amino acid sequence: CASRQINQPQHF.

The chain carries TRBV4-2 and TRBJ2-3; the D gene is possibly TRBD2 (5 bases). The V end was cut by 0 bases, the J end by 0 bases, with 13 bases between. Germline V gives CDR1 LGHNA, CDR2 YNFKEQ. The CDR3 totals 17 residues. DNA for the CDR3: TGTGCCAGCAGCCAAGATAATCGCGGGCTAAGCACAGATACGCAGTATTTT. This encodes CASSQDNRGLSTDTQYF.

This sequence joins TRBV5-1 and TRBJ2-7, with TRBD1 matching over 7 bases. Germline values: CDR1 SGHRS, CDR2 YFSETQ. The CDR3 is made up of 15 amino acids. Unmatched junction bases numbered 7, after V lost 4 bases and J lost 0 bases. The CDR3 spells CASSPRQGTSYEQYF. The CDR3 nucleotides are TGCGCCAGCAGCCCCCGACAGGGTACCTCCTACGAGCAGTACTTC.

This clone has just a few counts. The junction does not match germline at one end; this may be a read error. This sequence joins TRBV2 and TRBJ1-2; 8 bases align to TRBD1. The CDR3 has 14 residues. CDR1 and CDR2 from the germline V gene are SNHLY and FYNNEI. In nucleotides, the CDR3 is TGTGCCAGCCGTGACCCAGGGGGCGCAGACGGCTACACCTTC. This codes for CASRDPGGADGYTF.

This clone was recorded only once. The chain combines TRBV28 with TRBJ2-1; 15 bases match TRBD2. Germline V gene data show CDR1 as MDHEN and CDR2 as SYDVKM. The V gene end was trimmed by 5 bases and the J gene end by 3 bases; junction bases not matched to a gene: 8. This CDR3 spans 18 amino acids. CDR3 bases: TGTGCCAGCAGTCGGACTAGCGGGAGGGCTCCTGACTACAATGAGCAGTTCTTC. Translated: CASSRTSGRAPDYNEQFF.

The V and J genes are TRBV5-1 and TRBJ2-7; maybe TRBD2 (6 bases). Between the trimmed V and J ends, which lost 5 bases and 4 bases, there was a span of 13 bases. Germline CDR1 and CDR2: SGHRS and YFSETQ. This CDR3 is 13 amino acids long. In DNA form, the CDR3 reads TGCGCCAGCAGTAGCGGAGGGGCTTACGAGCAGTACTTC. Amino acid sequence: CASSSGGAYEQYF.

V usage is TRBV9 and J usage is TRBJ1-5; D is perhaps TRBD1 (6 bases). The V gene's germline CDR1 is SGDLS and CDR2 YYNGEE. This CDR3 spans 15 amino acids. The V end was cut by 1 base, the J end by 4 bases, with 12 bases between. The CDR3 DNA reads TGTGCCAGCAGCGTAACAGGGATGGGGAATCAGCCCCAGCATTTT. It translates to CASSVTGMGNQPQHF.

The rearrangement uses TRBV7-3 and TRBJ2-1; D not certain. V dropped 3 bases and J dropped 4 bases, with 13 bases sitting between them. The germline gives CDR1 SGHTA, CDR2 FQGTGA. The CDR3 length is 15 residues. CDR3: CASSFADSPYNEQFF. The CDR3 DNA reads as TGTGCCAGCAGCTTCGCGGATAGCCCTTACAATGAGCAGTTCTTC.

The chain couples TRBV9 to TRBJ1-2; a weak D match, TRBD1 (6 bases). The germline V and J ends were trimmed by 2 bases and 0 bases, with 11 bases remaining between them. Germline V CDR1 and CDR2: SGDLS, YYNGEE. CDR3 length equals 15 residues. The CDR3 DNA follows: TGTGCCAGCAGCGTCCGGACAGAGACTAACTATGGCTACACCTTC. Translated, it gives CASSVRTETNYGYTF. Full variable domain (remainder filled in from reference TRBV9 and TRBJ1-2): DSGVTQTPKHLITATGQRVTLRCSPRSGDLSVYWYQQSLDQGLQFLIQYYNGEERAKGNILERFSAQQFPDLHSELNLSSLELGDSALYFCASSVRTETNYGYTFGSGTRLTVV.